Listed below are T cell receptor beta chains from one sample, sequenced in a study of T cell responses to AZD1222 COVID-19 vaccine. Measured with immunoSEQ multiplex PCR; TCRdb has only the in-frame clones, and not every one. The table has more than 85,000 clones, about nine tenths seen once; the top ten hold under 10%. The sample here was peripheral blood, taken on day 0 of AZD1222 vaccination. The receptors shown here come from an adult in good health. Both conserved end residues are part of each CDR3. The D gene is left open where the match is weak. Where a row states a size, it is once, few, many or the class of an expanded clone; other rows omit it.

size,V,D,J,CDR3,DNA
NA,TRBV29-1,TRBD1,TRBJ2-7,CSVARDRDFSEQYF,TGCAGCGTTGCCCGGGACAGGGATTTTTCCGAGCAGTACTTC
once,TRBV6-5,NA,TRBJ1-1,CASSYSTWTEAFF,TGTGCCAGCAGTTACTCGACATGGACTGAAGCTTTCTTT
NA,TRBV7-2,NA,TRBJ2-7,CASSKSTYEQYF,TGTGCCAGCAGCAAGTCAACATACGAGCAGTACTTC
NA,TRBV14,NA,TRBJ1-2,CASSQVPRENYTF,TGTGCCAGCAGCCAAGTGCCCAGGGAGAACTACACCTTC
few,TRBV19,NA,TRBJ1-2,CASSPTGNLNYGYTF,TGTGCCAGTAGTCCGACCGGGAATCTTAACTATGGCTACACCTTC
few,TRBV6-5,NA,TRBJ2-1,CASSRLGINEQFF,TGTGCCAGCAGCAGACTGGGAATCAATGAGCAGTTCTTC
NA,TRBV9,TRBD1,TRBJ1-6,CASSSTGLVNSPLHF,TGTGCCAGCAGCTCGACAGGGCTGGTCAATTCACCCCTCCACTTT
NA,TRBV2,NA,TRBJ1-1,CASSDTNTEAFF,TGTGCCAGCAGTGACACGAACACTGAAGCTTTCTTT
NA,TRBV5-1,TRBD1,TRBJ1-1,CASSRTLAGTENTEAFF,TGCGCCAGCAGCCGAACATTGGCCGGGACAGAGAACACTGAAGCTTTCTTT
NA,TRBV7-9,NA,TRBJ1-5,CASQIGGDGNQPQHF,TGTGCCAGCCAAATCGGGGGGGACGGCAATCAGCCCCAGCATTTT
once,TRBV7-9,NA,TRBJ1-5,CASSFGGEVQPQHF,TGTGCCAGCAGCTTTGGGGGAGAGGTGCAGCCCCAGCATTTT
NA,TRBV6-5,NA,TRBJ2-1,CASSADNEQFF,TGTGCCAGCAGCGCCGACAATGAGCAGTTCTTC
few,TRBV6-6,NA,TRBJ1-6,CASRNNNSPLHF,TGTGCCAGCAGAAACAATAATTCACCCCTCCACTTT
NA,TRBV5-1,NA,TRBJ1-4,CASSLGPEGEKLFF,TGCGCCAGCAGCTTGGGCCCGGAAGGTGAAAAACTGTTTTTT
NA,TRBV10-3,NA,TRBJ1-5,CAISELAGSNQPQHF,TGTGCCATCAGTGAGCTCGCAGGAAGCAATCAGCCCCAGCATTTT
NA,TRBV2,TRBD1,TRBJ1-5,CASGPGQGFNQPQHF,TGTGCCAGCGGTCCAGGACAGGGGTTCAATCAGCCCCAGCATTTT
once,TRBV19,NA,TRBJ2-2,CASKRPEGTGELFF,TGTGCCAGTAAAAGGCCAGAGGGGACCGGGGAGCTGTTTTTT
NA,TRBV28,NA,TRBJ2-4,CASSFRGPQNIQYF,TGTGCCAGCAGTTTTAGGGGCCCACAAAACATTCAGTACTTC
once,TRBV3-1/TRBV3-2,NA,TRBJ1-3,CASSQQAYSGNTIYF,TGTGCCAGCAGCCAACAGGCCTACTCTGGAAACACCATATATTTT
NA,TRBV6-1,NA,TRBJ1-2,CASSEVGDYTF,TGTGCCAGCAGTGAAGTGGGGGACTACACCTTC
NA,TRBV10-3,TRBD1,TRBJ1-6,CAISVGQQLNSPLHF,TGTGCCATCAGTGTGGGACAGCAACTGAATTCACCCCTCCACTTT
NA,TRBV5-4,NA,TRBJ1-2,CASSGQHGTNYGYTF,TGTGCCAGCAGCGGACAGCACGGGACTAACTATGGCTACACCTTC
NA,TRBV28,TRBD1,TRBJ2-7,CASSLRGRLSYEQYF,TGTGCCAGCAGTTTAAGGGGGCGGCTTTCCTACGAGCAGTACTTC
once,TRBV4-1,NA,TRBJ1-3,CASSQDKGTGNTIYF,TGCGCCAGCAGCCAAGATAAAGGGACTGGAAACACCATATATTTT
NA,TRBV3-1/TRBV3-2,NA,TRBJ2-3,CASSQREALDTQYF,TGTGCCAGCAGCCAGAGAGAAGCTTTGGATACGCAGTATTTT
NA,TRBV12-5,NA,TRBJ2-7,CASGLLPSLAGEQYF,TGTGCTAGTGGTTTGCTACCTTCCCTAGCTGGGGAGCAGTACTTC
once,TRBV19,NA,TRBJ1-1,CASSTAGNTEAFF,TGTGCCAGTAGTACGGCAGGGAACACTGAAGCTTTCTTT
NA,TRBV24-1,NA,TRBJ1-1,CATSGGGLANTEAFF,TGTGCCACCAGTGGCGGGGGTTTAGCGAACACTGAAGCTTTCTTT
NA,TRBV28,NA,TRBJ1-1,CASSFRGWGTEAFF,TGTGCCAGCAGTTTTCGAGGTTGGGGCACTGAAGCTTTCTTT